This T cell receptor (beta chain) was obtained from a study of T-cell memory formation after mild COVID-19. The CDR3 length is 14 residues. Trimming removed 2 bases from V and 4 bases from J, with 11 bases in between. Concerning this clonotype: Its antigen is as yet unknown.

TCRdb itself ran the 5' RACE reads through MiXCR, one entry per CDR3 protein. This sample carries about 180,000 distinct CDR3 sequences, around 20% of them seen once, and the ten largest clones take more than 3%. Study results and caveats: A second wave expanding day 15 to 37 was CD4+-biased; contracting clones were balanced.

The source material was PBMCs or a T cell subset sorted from them (not recorded which). The clonotype comes from a young man who had mild COVID-19 (a few samples of this study predate the infection). Cell type and time point are not known. V gene TRBV12-3 or TRBV12-4 combines with J gene TRBJ1-1, with D possibly matching TRBD1 (5 bases). The DNA of the CDR3 is TGTGCCAGCAGTTTAAACGAGGGGCGCACTGAAGCTTTCTTT. It yields the protein CASSLNEGRTEAFF.